The 18 T cell receptor beta chains given below trace back to one sample, sequenced in a study of blood T cell repertoires in COVID-19. Assay: immunoSEQ multiplex PCR; the TCRdb copy retains only in-frame clones and omits some. The data show some 270,000 clones, more than 75% seen once. Input material: peripheral blood. The receptors originated from a woman of 80 years or more with COVID-19, enrolled during active disease.

V gene TRBV25-1 combines with J gene TRBJ2-5; 10 bases map to TRBD2. The CDR3 is made up of 16 amino acids. Germline CDR1 reads MGHDK; CDR2 reads SYGVNS. V lost 2 bases, J lost 5 bases, and 8 bases stayed unmatched. This chain's CDR3 is CASSERGAGGRETQYF. The CDR3 DNA sequence: TGTGCCAGCAGTGAACGCGGAGCGGGGGGGCGGGAGACCCAGTACTTC.

The chain is built from TRBV27 and TRBJ1-6; D not certain. The CDR3 length is 16 residues. V was clipped by 6 bases and J by 10 bases, with 22 bases between them. Germline V gives CDR1 MNHEY, CDR2 SMNVEV (reference sequence). Here the CDR3 DNA reads TGTGCCAGCAGAAACGACCGGCTCACGGAGGCCTCACCCCTCCACTTT. Translating it yields CASRNDRLTEASPLHF.

The gene calls are TRBV10-2 and TRBJ2-7; D possibly corresponds to TRBD1 (6 bases). CDR3 length: 15 amino acids. Germline-derived CDR1 and CDR2 are WSHSY and SAAADI. V was pared by 8 bases and J by 3 bases, with 20 bases between. As DNA, the CDR3 is TGCGCCAGCGGTGGTTTCAGGGACATTAACTACGAGCAGTACTTC. This encodes CASGGFRDINYEQYF.

This clone was seen a single time. The chain uses TRBV3-1 (or the pseudogene TRBV3-2) and TRBJ1-4, with TRBD1 identical over 7 bases. This CDR3 contains 16 residues. V lost 2 bases and J lost 3; bases outside the gene matches: 6. The germline V gene has CDR1 LGHDT and CDR2 YNNKEL (reference sequence). The CDR3 sequence is CASSQRQGQPNEKLFF. Here the CDR3 DNA reads TGTGCCAGCAGCCAAAGACAGGGACAGCCTAATGAAAAACTGTTTTTT.

CDR3 in amino acids: CASSQTSGGSEQFF. The CDR3 nucleotides are TGTGCCAGCAGCCAGACTAGCGGGGGCAGTGAGCAGTTCTTC. J is TRBJ2-1 and V is TRBV14; TRBD2 matches at 12 bases. CDR3 length: 14 residues. Per germline, CDR1 SGHDN and CDR2 FVKESK. V lost 3 bases, J lost 9 bases, and 3 bases stayed unmatched.

The chain uses TRBV19 and TRBJ1-1; tentative D call: TRBD1 (6 bases). The CDR3 length is 14 residues. Germline loops: CDR1 LNHDA, CDR2 SQIVND (reference sequence). V lost 4 bases to trimming and J lost 1 base, with 10 bases between them. The CDR3 reads CASSTGGRNTEAFF. CDR3 nucleotides: TGTGCCAGTAGTACGGGGGGCCGGAACACTGAAGCTTTCTTT.

V usage is TRBV19 and J usage is TRBJ1-4; D perhaps matches TRBD1 (6 bases). CDR1 LNHDA and CDR2 SQIVND come from the germline V gene (reference sequence). The CDR3 consists of 18 residues. Trimming removed 3 bases at V and 8 bases at J, with 25 bases between. Written as DNA, the CDR3 is TGTGCCAGTAGTATGGGCAGGGGCCGTAATCAGGATGGGGAAAAACTGTTTTTT. Translating it yields CASSMGRGRNQDGEKLFF.

The V call is TRBV3-1 (or the pseudogene TRBV3-2), the J call TRBJ2-5; the match to TRBD2 covers 10 bases. CDR1 is LGHDT, CDR2 YNNKEL, per germline (reference sequence). This CDR3 spans 15 amino acids. The V gene end was trimmed by 4 bases and the J gene end by 4 bases; junction bases not matched to a gene: 6. As DNA, the CDR3 is TGTGCCAGCAGCCCTCCTAGCGGGGGAAGAGAGACCCAGTACTTC. Its translation: CASSPPSGGRETQYF.

CDR3 DNA: TGTGCCAGCAGAAGGAGCGGGGACCACACAGATACGCAGTATTTT. As protein: CASRRSGDHTDTQYF. This chain joins TRBV2 and TRBJ2-3; 7 nucleotides match TRBD2. This CDR3 has 15 residues. Germline V gene sequence: CDR1 SNHLY, CDR2 FYNNEI. The V and J ends lost 6 bases and 2 bases, in that order; junction bases with no gene match: 8.

The chain recombines TRBV6-6 with TRBJ2-2, with 12 bases matching TRBD2. Germline V CDR1 and CDR2: MNHNY, SVGAGI (reference sequence). Trimming cost V 6 bases and J 7 bases; bases outside gene matches: 9. The CDR3 covers 16 residues. This CDR3 reads CASRTTSGGLFGELFF. In nucleotides, the CDR3 is TGTGCCAGCAGAACCACTAGCGGGGGGTTGTTCGGGGAGCTGTTTTTT.

J is TRBJ1-2 and V is TRBV6-2 or TRBV6-3, with D unclear. V lost 4 bases and J 6 bases, leaving 12 bases between the germline ends. Germline V lookup: CDR1 MNHEY, CDR2 SVGEGT. The CDR3 is made up of 13 amino acids. CDR3 nucleotide sequence: TGTGCCAGCAGTTTGCCGCGGGTTAATGGCTACACCTTC. Residues: CASSLPRVNGYTF.

The genes are TRBV2 and TRBJ1-4; TRBD1 matches 7 bases. The CDR3 runs to 14 residues. Germline values: CDR1 SNHLY, CDR2 FYNNEI. V was clipped by 6 bases and J by 4 bases; unmatched bases: 5. Written as DNA, the CDR3 is TGTGCCAGCAGAAAGGGACAGAGTAATGAAAAACTGTTTTTT. Protein product: CASRKGQSNEKLFF.

The chain links TRBV6-1 to TRBJ1-1; D possibly corresponds to TRBD1 (5 bases). Germline loops: CDR1 MNHNS, CDR2 SASEGT. V shed 7 bases and J shed 13 bases, with 22 bases lying between them. The CDR3 is made up of 13 amino acids. CDR3 protein: CASNRSGGIIGFF. CDR3 nucleotide sequence: TGTGCCAGCAACAGATCGGGGGGGATCATAGGTTTCTTT.

The chain is built from TRBV6-2 or TRBV6-3 and TRBJ1-3; D might be TRBD1 (5 bases). V was clipped by 6 bases and J by 1 base, with 13 bases between them. The germline CDR1 and CDR2 sequences are MNHEY and SVGEGT. The CDR3 loop spans 15 amino acids. As DNA, the CDR3 is TGTGCCAGCAGCCCCGGCCGGACATCTGGAAACACCATATATTTT. As protein: CASSPGRTSGNTIYF.

This chain links TRBV5-1 with TRBJ1-1, with TRBD1 matching 9 bases. Germline CDR1 is SGHRS and CDR2 is YFSETQ. V dropped 5 bases and J dropped 4; count of bases not matched to a gene: 12. This CDR3 has 16 amino acids. The CDR3, as DNA: TGCGCCAGCAGGCTAGTCTATCGGACAGGGGCCACTGAAGCTTTCTTT. The encoded protein is CASRLVYRTGATEAFF.

V usage is TRBV30 and J usage is TRBJ1-1, with 9 bases aligning to TRBD1. Germline lookup yields CDR1 GTSNPN and CDR2 SVGIG (reference sequence). The CDR3 spans 14 residues. V was pared by 8 bases and J by 1 base, with 8 bases of the junction left unmatched. DNA of the CDR3: TGTGCCGGAATCCGACAGGGGGGGAACACTGAAGCTTTCTTT. It encodes CAGIRQGGNTEAFF.

This clone has a handful of counts. The genes are TRBV3-1 (or the pseudogene TRBV3-2) and TRBJ2-7; a weak D match, TRBD1 (5 bases). Trimming stripped 0 bases from V and 2 bases from J, with 11 bases between. The length of the CDR3 is 15 residues. Germline values: CDR1 LGHDT, CDR2 YNNKEL (reference sequence). The CDR3 DNA reads TGTGCCAGCAGCCAAGAAATACAGGCGGCCTACGAGCAGTACTTC. As protein: CASSQEIQAAYEQYF.

The rearrangement uses TRBV7-2 and TRBJ1-2; 10 nucleotides line up with TRBD1. This CDR3 has 16 residues. Germline-derived CDR1 and CDR2 are SGHTA and FQGNSA. V was pared by 5 bases and J by 3 bases, with 9 bases of the junction left unmatched. This CDR3 is CASSLTRTGGHYGYTF. The CDR3 coding sequence is TGTGCCAGCAGCCTAACTAGGACAGGGGGGCACTATGGCTACACCTTC.